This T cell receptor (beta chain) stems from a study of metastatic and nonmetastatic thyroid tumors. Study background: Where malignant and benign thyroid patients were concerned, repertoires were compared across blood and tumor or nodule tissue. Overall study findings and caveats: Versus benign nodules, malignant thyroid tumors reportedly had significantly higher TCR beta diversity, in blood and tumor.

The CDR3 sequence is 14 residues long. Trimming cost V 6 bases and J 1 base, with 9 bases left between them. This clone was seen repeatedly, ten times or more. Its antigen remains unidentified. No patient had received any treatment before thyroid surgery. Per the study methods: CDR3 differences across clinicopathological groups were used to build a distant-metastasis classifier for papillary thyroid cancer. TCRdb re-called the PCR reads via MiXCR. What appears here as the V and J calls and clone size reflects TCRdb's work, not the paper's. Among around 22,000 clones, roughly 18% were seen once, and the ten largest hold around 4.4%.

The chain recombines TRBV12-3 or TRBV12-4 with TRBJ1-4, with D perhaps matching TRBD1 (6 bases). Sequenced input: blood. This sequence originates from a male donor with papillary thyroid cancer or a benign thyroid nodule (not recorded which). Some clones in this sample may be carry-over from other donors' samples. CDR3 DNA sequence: TGTGCCAGCAGAACAGGGATAACTAATGAAAAACTGTTTTTT. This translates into CASRTGITNEKLFF.